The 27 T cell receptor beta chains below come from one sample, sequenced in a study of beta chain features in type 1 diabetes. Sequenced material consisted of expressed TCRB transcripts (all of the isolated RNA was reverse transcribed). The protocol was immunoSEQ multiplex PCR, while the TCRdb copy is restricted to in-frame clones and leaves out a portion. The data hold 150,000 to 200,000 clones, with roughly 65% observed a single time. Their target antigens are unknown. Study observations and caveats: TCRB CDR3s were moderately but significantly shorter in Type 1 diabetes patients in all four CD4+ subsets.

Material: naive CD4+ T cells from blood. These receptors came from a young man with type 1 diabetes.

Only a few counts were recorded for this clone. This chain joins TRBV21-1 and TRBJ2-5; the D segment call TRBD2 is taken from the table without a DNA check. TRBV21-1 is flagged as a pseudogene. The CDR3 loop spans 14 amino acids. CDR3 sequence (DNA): TGTGCCAGCAGCAAAGACCACCCGGTGGAGACCCAGTACTTC. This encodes CASSKDHPVETQYF.

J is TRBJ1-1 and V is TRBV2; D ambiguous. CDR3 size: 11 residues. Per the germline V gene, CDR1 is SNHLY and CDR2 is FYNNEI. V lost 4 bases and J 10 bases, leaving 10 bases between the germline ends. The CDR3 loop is CASSAMFVAFF. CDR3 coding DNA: TGTGCCAGCAGTGCCATGTTTGTAGCTTTCTTT.

The CDR3 DNA is TGTGCCAGCAGTTCGGAACAGAACTATGGCTACACCTTC. Translating it yields CASSSEQNYGYTF. The rearrangement uses TRBV6-6 and TRBJ1-2; D uncertain. Deletions cut 4 bases from V and 2 bases from J, with 8 bases between. The CDR3 contains 13 residues. CDR1 MNHNY and CDR2 SVGAGI come from the germline V gene (reference sequence).

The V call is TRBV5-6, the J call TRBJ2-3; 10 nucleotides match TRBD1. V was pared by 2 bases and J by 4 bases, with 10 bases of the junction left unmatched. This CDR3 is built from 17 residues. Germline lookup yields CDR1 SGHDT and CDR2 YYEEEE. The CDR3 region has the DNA TGTGCCAGCAGCTTTTTTGGGACAGGGGTCTGGGCAGATACGCAGTATTTT. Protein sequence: CASSFFGTGVWADTQYF.

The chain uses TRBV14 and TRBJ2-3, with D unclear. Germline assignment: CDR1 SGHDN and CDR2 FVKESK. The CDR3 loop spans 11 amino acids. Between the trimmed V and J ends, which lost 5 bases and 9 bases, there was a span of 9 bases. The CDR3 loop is CASSDRATQYF. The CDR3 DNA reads TGTGCCAGCAGCGACCGGGCCACGCAGTATTTT.

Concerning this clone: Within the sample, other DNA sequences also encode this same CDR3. CDR3 residues: CASSLVLETQYF. CDR3 sequence (DNA): TGTGCCAGCAGCTTAGTCCTTGAGACCCAGTACTTC. V usage is TRBV7-2 and J usage is TRBJ2-5; D ambiguous. Germline V gene lookup returns CDR1 SGHTA and CDR2 FQGNSA. V was pared by 1 base and J by 5 bases, with 5 bases between. This CDR3 has 12 residues.

CDR3 DNA: TGTGCCAGCAGCAGGGGACAGGGTCAGCCCCAGCATTTT. It encodes CASSRGQGQPQHF. The V and J genes are TRBV5-6 and TRBJ1-5, with 9 bases fitting TRBD1. V was clipped by 4 bases and J by 6 bases; unmatched bases: 2. CDR1 is SGHDT and CDR2 is YYEEEE in the germline V gene. This CDR3 spans 13 amino acids.

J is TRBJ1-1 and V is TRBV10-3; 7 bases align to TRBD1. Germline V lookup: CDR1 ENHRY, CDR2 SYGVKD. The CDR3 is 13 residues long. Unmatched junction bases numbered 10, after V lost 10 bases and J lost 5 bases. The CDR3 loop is CARVLTGSTEAFF. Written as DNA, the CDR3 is TGTGCCAGAGTCCTGACAGGGAGTACTGAAGCTTTCTTT.

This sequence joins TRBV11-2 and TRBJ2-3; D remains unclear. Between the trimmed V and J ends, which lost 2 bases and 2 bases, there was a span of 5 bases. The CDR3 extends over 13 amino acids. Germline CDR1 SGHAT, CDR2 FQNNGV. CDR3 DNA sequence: TGTGCCAGCAGCTTACCGGCCACAGATACGCAGTATTTT. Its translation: CASSLPATDTQYF.

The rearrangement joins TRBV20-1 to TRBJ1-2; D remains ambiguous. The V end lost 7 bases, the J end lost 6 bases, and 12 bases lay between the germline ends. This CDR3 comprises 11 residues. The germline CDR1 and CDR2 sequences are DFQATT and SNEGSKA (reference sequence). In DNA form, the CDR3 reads TGCAGTGTTTCGCGAGGAGATGGCTACACCTTC. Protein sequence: CSVSRGDGYTF.

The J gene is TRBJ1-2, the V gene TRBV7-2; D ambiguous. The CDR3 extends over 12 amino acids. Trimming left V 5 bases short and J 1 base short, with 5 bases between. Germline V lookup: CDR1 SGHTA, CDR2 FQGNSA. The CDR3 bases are TGTGCCAGCAGCCTCTTTAACTATGGCTACACCTTC. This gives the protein CASSLFNYGYTF.

The CDR3 nucleotides are TGTGCCAGCAGTGTTTCACCCCGAGATGGCTACACCTTC. Amino acid sequence: CASSVSPRDGYTF. V and J are TRBV2 and TRBJ1-2; D gene ambiguous. With 4 bases removed from V and 6 bases from J, the gap between germline ends came to 12 bases. The length of the CDR3 is 13 residues. Germline CDR1 and CDR2: SNHLY and FYNNEI.

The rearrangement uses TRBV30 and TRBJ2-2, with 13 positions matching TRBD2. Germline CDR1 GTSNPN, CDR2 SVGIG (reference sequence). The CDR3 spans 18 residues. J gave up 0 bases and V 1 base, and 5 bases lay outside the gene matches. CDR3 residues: CAWSAGLAGKSNTGELFF. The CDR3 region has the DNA TGTGCCTGGAGTGCGGGACTAGCGGGGAAATCGAACACCGGGGAGCTGTTTTTT.

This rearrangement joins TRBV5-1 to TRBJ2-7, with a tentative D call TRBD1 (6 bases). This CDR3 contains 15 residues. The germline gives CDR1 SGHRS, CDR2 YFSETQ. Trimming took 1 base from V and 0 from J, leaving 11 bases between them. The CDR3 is CASSLITGSSYEQYF. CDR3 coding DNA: TGCGCCAGCAGCTTGATTACAGGGAGCTCCTACGAGCAGTACTTC.

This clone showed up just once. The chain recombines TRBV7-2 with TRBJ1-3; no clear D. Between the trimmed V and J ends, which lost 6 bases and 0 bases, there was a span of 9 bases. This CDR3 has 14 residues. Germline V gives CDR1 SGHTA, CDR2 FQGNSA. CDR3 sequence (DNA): TGTGCCAGCAGTAACGGCAACTCTGGAAACACCATATATTTT. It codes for CASSNGNSGNTIYF. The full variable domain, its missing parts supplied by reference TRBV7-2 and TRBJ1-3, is GAGVSQSPSNKVTEKGKDVELRCDPISGHTALYWYRQSLGQGLEFLIYFQGNSAPDKSGLPSDRFSAERTGGSVSTLTIQRTQQEDSAVYLCASSNGNSGNTIYFGEGSWLTVV.

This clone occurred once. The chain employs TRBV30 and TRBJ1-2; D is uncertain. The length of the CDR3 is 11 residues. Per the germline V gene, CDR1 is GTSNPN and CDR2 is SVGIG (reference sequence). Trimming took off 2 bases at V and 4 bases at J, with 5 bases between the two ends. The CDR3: CAWSFAYGYTF. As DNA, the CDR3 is TGTGCCTGGAGTTTTGCCTATGGCTACACCTTC.

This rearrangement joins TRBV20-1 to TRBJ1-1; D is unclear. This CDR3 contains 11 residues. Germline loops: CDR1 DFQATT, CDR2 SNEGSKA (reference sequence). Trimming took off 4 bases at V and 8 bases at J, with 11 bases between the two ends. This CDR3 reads CSAITPKEAFF. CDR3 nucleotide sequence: TGCAGTGCTATTACACCGAAAGAAGCTTTCTTT.

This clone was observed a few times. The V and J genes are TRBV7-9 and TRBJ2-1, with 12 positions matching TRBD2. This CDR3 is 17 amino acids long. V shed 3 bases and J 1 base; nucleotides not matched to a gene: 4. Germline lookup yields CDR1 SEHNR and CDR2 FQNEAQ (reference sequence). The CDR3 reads CASSFGTSGSSYNEQFF. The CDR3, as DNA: TGTGCCAGCAGCTTTGGGACTAGCGGGTCTTCCTACAATGAGCAGTTCTTC.

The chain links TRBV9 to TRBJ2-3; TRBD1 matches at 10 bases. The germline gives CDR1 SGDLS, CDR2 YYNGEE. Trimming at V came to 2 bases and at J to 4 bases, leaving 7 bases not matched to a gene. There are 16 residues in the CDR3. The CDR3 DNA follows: TGTGCCAGCAGCGTCGGGACAGGGGAATACGCAGATACGCAGTATTTT. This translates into CASSVGTGEYADTQYF.

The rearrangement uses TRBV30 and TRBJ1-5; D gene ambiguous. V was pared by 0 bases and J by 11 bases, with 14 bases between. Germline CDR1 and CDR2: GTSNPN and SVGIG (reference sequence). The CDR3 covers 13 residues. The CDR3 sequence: CAWSVQPTEAQHF. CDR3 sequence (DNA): TGTGCCTGGAGTGTACAACCCACAGAGGCCCAGCATTTT.

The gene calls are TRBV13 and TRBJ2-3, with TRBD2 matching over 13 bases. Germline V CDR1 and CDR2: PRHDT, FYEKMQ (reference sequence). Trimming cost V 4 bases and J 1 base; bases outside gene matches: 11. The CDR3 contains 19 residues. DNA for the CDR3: TGTGCCAGCAGCTACCTGGGACTAGCGGGGCGAGGAGGCACAGATACGCAGTATTTT. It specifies CASSYLGLAGRGGTDTQYF.

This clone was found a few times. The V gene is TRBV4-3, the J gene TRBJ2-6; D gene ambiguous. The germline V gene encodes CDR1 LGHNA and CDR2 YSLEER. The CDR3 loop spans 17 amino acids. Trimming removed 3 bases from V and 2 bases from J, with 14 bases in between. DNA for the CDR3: TGCGCCAGCAGCCAGGCGGCGGCGTACCCTGGGGCCAACGTCCTGACTTTC. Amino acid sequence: CASSQAAAYPGANVLTF.

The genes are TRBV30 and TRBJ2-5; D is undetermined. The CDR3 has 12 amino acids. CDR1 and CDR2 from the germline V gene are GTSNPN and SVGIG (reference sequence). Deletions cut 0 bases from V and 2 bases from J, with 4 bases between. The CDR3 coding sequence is TGTGCCTGGAGTGTAACACAAGAGACCCAGTACTTC. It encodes CAWSVTQETQYF.

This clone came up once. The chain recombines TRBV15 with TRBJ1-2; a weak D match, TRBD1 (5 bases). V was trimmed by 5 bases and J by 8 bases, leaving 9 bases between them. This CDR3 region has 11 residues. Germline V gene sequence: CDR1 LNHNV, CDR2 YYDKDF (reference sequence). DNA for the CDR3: TGTGCCACCAGCGGAGGGGTCGGCTACACCTTC. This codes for CATSGGVGYTF.

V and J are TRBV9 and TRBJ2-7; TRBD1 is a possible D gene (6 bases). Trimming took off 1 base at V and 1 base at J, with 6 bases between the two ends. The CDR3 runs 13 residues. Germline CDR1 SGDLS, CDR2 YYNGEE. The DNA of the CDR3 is TGTGCCAGCAGCGTACAGGGGTCCTACGAGCAGTACTTC. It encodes CASSVQGSYEQYF.

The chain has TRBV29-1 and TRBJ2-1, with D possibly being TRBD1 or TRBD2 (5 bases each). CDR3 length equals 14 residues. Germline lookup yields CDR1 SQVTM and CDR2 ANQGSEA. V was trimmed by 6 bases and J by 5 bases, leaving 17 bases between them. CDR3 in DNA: TGCAGCGTCCAACCGGGACGGAGTAACAATGAGCAGTTCTTC. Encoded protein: CSVQPGRSNNEQFF.

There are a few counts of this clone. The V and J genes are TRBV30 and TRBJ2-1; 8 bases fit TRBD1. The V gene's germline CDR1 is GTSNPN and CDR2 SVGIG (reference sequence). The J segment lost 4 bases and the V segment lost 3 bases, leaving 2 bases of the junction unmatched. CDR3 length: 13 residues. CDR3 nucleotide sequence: TGTGCCTGGAGCGGACAGGGTTACAATGAGCAGTTCTTC. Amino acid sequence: CAWSGQGYNEQFF.